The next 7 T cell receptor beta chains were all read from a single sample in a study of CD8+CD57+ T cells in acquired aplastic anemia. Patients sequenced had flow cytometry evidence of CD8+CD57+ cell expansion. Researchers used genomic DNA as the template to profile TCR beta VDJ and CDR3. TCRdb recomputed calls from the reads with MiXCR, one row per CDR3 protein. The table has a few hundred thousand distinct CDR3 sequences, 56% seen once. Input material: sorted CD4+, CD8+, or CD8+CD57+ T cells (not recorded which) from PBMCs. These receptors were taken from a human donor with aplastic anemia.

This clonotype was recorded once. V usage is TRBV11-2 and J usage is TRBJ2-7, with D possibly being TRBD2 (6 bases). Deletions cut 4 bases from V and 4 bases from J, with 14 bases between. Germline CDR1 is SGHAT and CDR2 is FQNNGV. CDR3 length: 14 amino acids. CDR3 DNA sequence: TGTGCCAGCAGCTCACCGGGACTTCTTTACGAGCAGTACTTC. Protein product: CASSSPGLLYEQYF. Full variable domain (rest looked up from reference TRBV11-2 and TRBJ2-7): EAGVAQSPRYKIIEKRQSVAFWCNPISGHATLYWYQQILGQGPKLLIQFQNNGVVDDSQLPKDRFSAERLKGVDSTLKIQPAKLEDSAVYLCASSSPGLLYEQYFGPGTRLTVT.

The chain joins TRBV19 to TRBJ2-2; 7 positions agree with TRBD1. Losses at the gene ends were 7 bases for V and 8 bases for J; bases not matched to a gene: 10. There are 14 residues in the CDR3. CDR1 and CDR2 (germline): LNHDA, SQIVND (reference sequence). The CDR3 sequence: CASIPTGPSGELFF. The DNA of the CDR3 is TGTGCCAGTATACCGACAGGGCCCTCTGGGGAGCTGTTTTTT. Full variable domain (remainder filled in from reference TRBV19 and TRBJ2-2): DGGITQSPKYLFRKEGQNVTLSCEQNLNHDAMYWYRQDPGQGLRLIYYSQIVNDFQKGDIAEGYSVSREKKESFPLTVTSAQKNPTAFYLCASIPTGPSGELFFGEGSRLTVL.

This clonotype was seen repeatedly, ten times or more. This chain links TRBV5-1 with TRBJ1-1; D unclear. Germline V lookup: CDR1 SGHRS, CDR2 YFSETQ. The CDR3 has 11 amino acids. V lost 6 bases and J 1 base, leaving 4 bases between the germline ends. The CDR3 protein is CASMGNTEAFF. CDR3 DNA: TGCGCCAGCATGGGGAACACTGAAGCTTTCTTT. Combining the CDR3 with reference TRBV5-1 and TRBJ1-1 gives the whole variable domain KAGVTQTPRYLIKTRGQQVTLSCSPISGHRSVSWYQQTPGQGLQFLFEYFSETQRNKGNFPGRFSGRQFSNSRSEMNVSTLELGDSALYLCASMGNTEAFFGQGTRLTVV.

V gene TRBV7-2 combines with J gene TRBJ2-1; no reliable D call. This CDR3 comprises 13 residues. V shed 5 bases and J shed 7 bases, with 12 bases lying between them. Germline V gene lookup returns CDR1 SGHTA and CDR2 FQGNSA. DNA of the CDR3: TGTGCCAGCAGCCTTAACAGCCTTAATGAGCAGTTCTTC. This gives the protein CASSLNSLNEQFF.

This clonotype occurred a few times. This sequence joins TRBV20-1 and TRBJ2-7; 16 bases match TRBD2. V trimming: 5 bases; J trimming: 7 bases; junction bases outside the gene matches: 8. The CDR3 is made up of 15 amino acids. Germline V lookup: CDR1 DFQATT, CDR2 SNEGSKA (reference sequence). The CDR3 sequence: CSAEKGTSGRGEQYF. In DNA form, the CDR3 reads TGCAGTGCTGAAAAGGGGACTAGCGGGAGGGGTGAGCAGTACTTC.

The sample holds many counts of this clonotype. The CDR3 protein is CASTDRWNQPQHF. CDR3 nucleotides: TGTGCCAGCACCGACAGGTGGAATCAGCCCCAGCATTTT. This chain links TRBV12-3 or TRBV12-4 with TRBJ1-5, with TRBD1 as a possible D gene (6 bases). V lost 7 bases, J lost 4 bases, and 11 bases lay in between. CDR3 length: 13 amino acids.

The CDR3 protein is CASSSRVGGYTF. The CDR3 bases are TGTGCCAGCAGCTCAAGGGTGGGTGGCTACACCTTC. The chain joins TRBV7-2 to TRBJ1-2; D remains ambiguous. The germline V and J ends were trimmed by 4 bases and 7 bases, with 10 bases remaining between them. CDR1 is SGHTA, CDR2 FQGNSA, per germline. The CDR3 has 12 amino acids.